This T cell receptor (beta chain) comes out of a study of CD8 T cells in Susac syndrome. With random hexamers, reverse transcription was performed on about 0.5 to 1 ug of RNA. TCRdb redid the calling of the immunoSEQ multiplex PCR reads with MiXCR, one entry per CDR3 protein. This sample has over 150,000 distinct CDR3 sequences, with 90% to 95% found just once. Unmatched junction bases numbered 9, after V lost 0 bases and J lost 6 bases. The germline CDR1 and CDR2 sequences are SGDLS and YYNGEE. The CDR3 contains 16 residues. The rearrangement links TRBV9 to TRBJ2-3, with TRBD2 matching over 8 bases. Material: CD4+ T cells from PBMCs. This TCR came from a human donor with multiple sclerosis. DNA for the CDR3: TGTGCCAGCAGCGTAGGTGGCGGGAGGCGATGGGATACGCAGTATTTT. It specifies CASSVGGGRRWDTQYF.